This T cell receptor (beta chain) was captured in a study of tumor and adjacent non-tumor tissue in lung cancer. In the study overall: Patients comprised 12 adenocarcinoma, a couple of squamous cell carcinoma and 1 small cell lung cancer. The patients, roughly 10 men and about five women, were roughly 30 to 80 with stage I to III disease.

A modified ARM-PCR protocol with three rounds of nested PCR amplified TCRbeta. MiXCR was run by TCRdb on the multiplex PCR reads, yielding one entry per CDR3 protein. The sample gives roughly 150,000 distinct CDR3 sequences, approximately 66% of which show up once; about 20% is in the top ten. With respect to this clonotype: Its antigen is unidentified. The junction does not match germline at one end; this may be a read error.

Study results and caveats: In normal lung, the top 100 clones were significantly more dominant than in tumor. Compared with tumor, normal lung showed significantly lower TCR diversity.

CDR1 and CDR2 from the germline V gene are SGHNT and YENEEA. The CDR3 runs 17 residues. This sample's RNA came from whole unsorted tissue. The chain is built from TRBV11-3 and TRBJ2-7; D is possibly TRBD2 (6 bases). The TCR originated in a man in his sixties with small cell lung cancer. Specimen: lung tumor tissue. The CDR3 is CACSLRAGGINSCEQYF. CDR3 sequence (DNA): TGTGCCTGCAGCTTAAGGGCTGGCGGGATTAACTCCTGCGAGCAGTACTTC.